One sample yielded the 3 T cell receptor beta chains listed below, sequenced in a study of identifying expanded T cells in peripheral blood. Profiled with immunoSEQ multiplex PCR; TCRdb holds only in-frame clones, not every one. The table has tens of thousands of clones, 80% to 85% seen once. Sequences were obtained from blood. These receptor sequences come from a person aged 18 to 70 in good health.

The chain combines TRBV28 with TRBJ2-1; 9 nucleotides line up with TRBD1. This CDR3 is 16 amino acids long. The ends lost 7 bases at V and 2 bases at J; junction bases unmatched: 9. Per the germline V gene, CDR1 is MDHEN and CDR2 is SYDVKM. CDR3 sequence (DNA): TGTGCCAGCACCACTCCCGGACAGGGGACCTACAATGAGCAGTTCTTC. It is translated as CASTTPGQGTYNEQFF.

A single count supports this clone. The rearrangement joins TRBV10-3 to TRBJ2-1; TRBD2 aligns across 10 bases. Germline V gene lookup returns CDR1 ENHRY and CDR2 SYGVKD. V was pared by 7 bases and J by 7 bases, with 10 bases of the junction left unmatched. The CDR3 totals 15 residues. CDR3 sequence: CAIMLAGASGNEQFF. In DNA form, the CDR3 reads TGTGCCATCATGCTAGCGGGAGCCTCGGGGAATGAGCAGTTCTTC.

The chain recombines TRBV25-1 with TRBJ2-7, with a weak D call TRBD2 (6 bases). Looked up from germline, CDR1 is MGHDK and CDR2 is SYGVNS. The CDR3 consists of 14 residues. Trimming removed 6 bases at V and 2 bases at J, with 14 bases between. CDR3 in DNA: TGTGCCAGCAGCTTTAGCGGTGTGACCTACGAGCAGTACTTC. It is translated as CASSFSGVTYEQYF.